This T cell receptor beta chain originates from a study of identical twins. Study findings and constraints: Out-of-frame TCR alpha sharing in monozygotic twins exceeded recombination model predictions.

Details on this clonotype: The target antigen is unknown.

Via MiXCR, TCRdb re-called the 5' RACE reads, giving one row per CDR3 protein. This table has 600,000 to 700,000 distinct CDR3 sequences, 21% appearing once. The germline V gene has CDR1 MNHEY and CDR2 SVGAGI. The CDR3 covers 16 residues. Deletions cut 2 bases from V and 3 bases from J, with 15 bases between. These data also featured in a second study, about T cells expressing NK-cell markers. Per that study: Among the experiments, several used an anti-gamma-delta TCR antibody to restrict sorting to alpha-beta TCR T cells.

The J gene is TRBJ2-3, the V gene TRBV6-5, with D possibly being TRBD2 (7 bases). Input material: PBMCs. This clonotype originated in a woman aged 18-29 years in good health. As DNA, the CDR3 is TGTGCCAGCAGTTACGGTCGGGGGGCCCTGACAGATACGCAGTATTTT. Residues: CASSYGRGALTDTQYF.